This T cell receptor beta chain was retrieved from a study of blood T cell repertoires in COVID-19. Study summary: COVID-19 samples collected from the United States, Italy and Spain covered acute and convalescent phases. PBMCs, B-cell-depleted T cells, or T cells were the source of the cDNA or gDNA that made up the material.

This CDR3 is 14 amino acids long. Germline values: CDR1 MGHRA, CDR2 YSYEKL. The V gene lost 2 bases and the J gene lost 5 bases, with 12 bases spanning the gap. Profiling relied on immunoSEQ multiplex PCR, and the TCRdb table lists in-frame clones only, not all of them. This table holds more than 200,000 clones, 82% found once. The sequenced material came from peripheral blood. The receptor was derived from a woman older than 75 with COVID-19, enrolled during active disease. The chain employs TRBV4-1 and TRBJ2-5; D remains unclear. The CDR3 loop is CASSQPPRAETQYF. CDR3 nucleotides: TGCGCCAGCAGCCAACCCCCTAGAGCGGAGACCCAGTACTTC.